Listed below are T cell receptor beta chains from one sample, sequenced in a study of T cell repertoires in urothelial bladder cancer. The assay was immunoSEQ multiplex PCR, and TCRdb's table has in-frame clones only and misses some. The sample yields 5,000 to 6,500 clones, over 55% seen once. Sequenced: tumor-infiltrating cells from bladder cancer. All receptors derive from a human donor with urothelial carcinoma. CDR3s include the opening cysteine and the closing phenylalanine or tryptophan. The D gene is left open where the match is weak. The size of a clone is reported for some rows only, either as once, few or many, or as a class for expanded clones.

D,V,size,J,CDR3,DNA
-,TRBV7-7,-,TRBJ1-2,CASSLARSRIYGYTF,TGTGCTAGCAGCTTAGCAAGGTCGCGGATCTATGGCTACACCTTC
-,TRBV5-4,-,TRBJ1-2,CASSLAPGITNYGYTF,TGTGCCAGCAGCTTGGCCCCAGGGATCACTAACTATGGCTACACCTTC
-,TRBV5-5,-,TRBJ1-1,CASSRDPGQDEAFF,TGTGCCAGCAGCCGGGACCCGGGACAAGATGAAGCTTTCTTT
-,TRBV28,-,TRBJ1-1,CASSLIHRDTEAFF,TGTGCCAGCAGTTTAATCCACAGGGACACTGAAGCTTTCTTT
-,TRBV7-2,once,TRBJ2-3,CASRDPGGPDTQYF,TGTGCCAGCAGGGATCCCGGGGGCCCAGATACGCAGTATTTT
-,TRBV6-1,-,TRBJ1-1,CASSEFIYRKAHTEAFF,TGTGCCAGCAGTGAATTTATTTACCGGAAGGCGCACACTGAAGCTTTCTTT
TRBD2,TRBV30,-,TRBJ2-1,CACGDSLAGGQFF,TGTGCCTGCGGGGACAGCTTAGCGGGGGGCCAGTTCTTC
-,TRBV5-4,few,TRBJ1-1,CASSSENTEAFF,TGTGCCAGCAGCTCAGAGAACACTGAAGCTTTCTTT
-,TRBV28,-,TRBJ1-5,CASSFPQPQHF,TGTGCCAGCAGTTTCCCCCAGCCCCAGCATTTT
TRBD2,TRBV29-1,-,TRBJ2-7,CSTGDYTSYEQYF,TGCAGCACGGGGGACTACACGTCCTACGAGCAGTACTTC
TRBD2,TRBV7-3,-,TRBJ2-5,CASSLGGGAETQYF,TGTGCCAGCAGCTTAGGCGGGGGGGCGGAGACCCAGTACTTC
-,TRBV6-1,medium-sized,TRBJ2-2,CASREQGTPRGELFF,TGTGCCAGCAGGGAACAGGGAACCCCGCGGGGGGAGCTGTTTTTT
-,TRBV7-9,-,TRBJ1-2,CASSLSGRGDGYTF,TGTGCCAGCAGCTTATCGGGCAGGGGCGATGGCTACACCTTC
-,TRBV7-2,few,TRBJ2-3,CASSLGPTSTDTQYF,TGTGCCAGCAGCTTAGGGCCGACAAGCACAGATACGCAGTATTTT
-,TRBV18,-,TRBJ1-4,CASSGRGTENEKLFF,TGTGCCAGCTCAGGTCGGGGGACGGAAAATGAAAAACTGTTTTTT
-,TRBV10-1,once,TRBJ2-1,CASSESIEGGHNEQFF,TGCGCCAGCAGTGAGTCGATAGAAGGCGGACACAATGAGCAGTTCTTC
TRBD1,TRBV6-6,-,TRBJ1-2,CASSYLGQGRYTF,TGTGCCAGCAGTTACCTTGGACAGGGACGCTACACCTTC
-,TRBV9,-,TRBJ2-3,CASSAEGRDGTDTQYF,TGTGCCAGCAGCGCGGAAGGCAGGGACGGCACAGATACGCAGTATTTT
-,TRBV27,few,TRBJ1-1,CASSPAGVRNTEAFF,TGTGCCAGCAGTCCTGCTGGGGTCAGGAACACTGAAGCTTTCTTT
TRBD1,TRBV19,-,TRBJ2-2,CASSRDRGRDGELFF,TGTGCCAGTAGTAGGGACAGGGGCCGCGACGGGGAGCTGTTTTTT
-,TRBV5-6,-,TRBJ1-5,CASSYTPGNQPQHF,TGTGCCAGCAGTTATACCCCCGGCAATCAGCCCCAGCATTTT
-,TRBV7-9,few,TRBJ1-1,CASSLRTVGTEAFF,TGTGCCAGCAGCTTACGGACGGTGGGGACTGAAGCTTTCTTT
-,TRBV21-1,-,TRBJ2-5,CASGQGRETQYF,TGTGCCAGCGGACAGGGAAGGGAGACCCAGTACTTC
-,TRBV11-2,-,TRBJ1-5,CASSLTYDQPQHF,TGTGCCAGCAGCTTAACGTACGATCAGCCCCAGCATTTT
-,TRBV19,few,TRBJ1-2,CASRSIDRSYTF,TGTGCCAGTAGATCCATAGACAGAAGCTACACCTTC
TRBD1,TRBV5-1,-,TRBJ2-5,CASRGQPGETQYF,TGCGCCAGCAGGGGACAGCCTGGGGAGACCCAGTACTTC